Following are 11 T cell receptor beta chains from one sample sequenced in a study of blood T cell repertoires in COVID-19. Here immunoSEQ multiplex PCR was the method, and the copy in TCRdb shows in-frame clones only, minus some. Of approximately 100,000 clones detected, around 85% appear once; the ten largest clones hold approximately 22%. Sample: peripheral blood. Receptors originate from a man aged 70-80 years with active or convalescent COVID-19.

By frequency in the sample, this clone is medium-sized. The V gene is TRBV3-1 (or the pseudogene TRBV3-2), the J gene TRBJ2-7, with 9 bases lining up with TRBD1. From germline, CDR1 is LGHDT and CDR2 YNNKEL (reference sequence). V gave up 5 bases and J gave up 3 bases; unmatched junction bases: 5. The CDR3 totals 14 residues. CDR3 in amino acids: CASSLWDRVYEQYF. The CDR3 region has the DNA TGTGCCAGCAGCTTATGGGACAGGGTCTACGAGCAGTACTTC.

This clone has just a few counts. The chain combines TRBV28 with TRBJ1-5, with a tentative D call TRBD1 (6 bases). Between the trimmed V and J ends, which lost 5 bases and 8 bases, there was a span of 13 bases. This CDR3 is built from 13 residues. Germline lookup yields CDR1 MDHEN and CDR2 SYDVKM. CDR3 amino acids: CASSLRGMEPQHF. As DNA, the CDR3 is TGTGCCAGCAGTCTAAGGGGGATGGAGCCCCAGCATTTT.

The rearrangement joins TRBV12-3 or TRBV12-4 to TRBJ2-7; possibly TRBD2 for D (5 bases). The CDR3 loop spans 13 amino acids. The V end was cut by 5 bases, the J end by 2 bases, with 10 bases between. CDR3 in DNA: TGTGCCAGCAGTCCACTAGGCCCCTACGAGCAGTACTTC. Translated: CASSPLGPYEQYF.

The chain combines TRBV25-1 with TRBJ1-2; weak D call: TRBD1 (6 bases). The CDR3 is made up of 13 amino acids. Germline loops: CDR1 MGHDK, CDR2 SYGVNS. Trimming removed 1 base from V and 6 bases from J, with 9 bases in between. CDR3 in amino acids: CASSEFRGNGYTF. CDR3 DNA sequence: TGTGCCAGCAGTGAATTTAGGGGGAATGGCTACACCTTC.

The chain joins TRBV7-9 to TRBJ2-5; 8 bases are a match to TRBD2. Germline CDR1 is SEHNR and CDR2 is FQNEAQ (reference sequence). The V segment lost 4 bases and the J segment 2 bases; nucleotides outside the gene matches: 15. The CDR3 runs 18 residues. As DNA, the CDR3 is TGTGCCAGCAGCTGGACTAAGCGGGAGTGGGGAGCGCAAGAGACCCAGTACTTC. Translation: CASSWTKREWGAQETQYF.

The chain joins TRBV4-1 to TRBJ1-6; no clear D gene. Trimming took off 0 bases at V and 14 bases at J, with 14 bases between the two ends. The V gene's germline CDR1 is MGHRA and CDR2 YSYEKL. The CDR3 loop spans 14 amino acids. The CDR3 DNA reads TGCGCCAGCAGCCAAGAAACCTTCAAGAGGACCCTCCACTTT. The encoded protein is CASSQETFKRTLHF.

The chain joins TRBV18 to TRBJ2-3; TRBD2 agrees at 13 bases. The V segment lost 6 bases and the J segment 3 bases; nucleotides outside the gene matches: 3. The CDR3 covers 15 residues. The germline V gene has CDR1 KGHSH and CDR2 LQKENI. The CDR3 region is CASSPGLAGTDTQYF. The DNA of the CDR3 is TGTGCCAGCTCCCCGGGACTAGCGGGAACAGATACGCAGTATTTT.

This chain uses TRBV5-1 with TRBJ2-5, with 8 nucleotides matching TRBD1. The V gene end was trimmed by 1 base and the J gene end by 4 bases; junction bases not matched to a gene: 6. The CDR3 runs 15 residues. Per germline, CDR1 SGHRS and CDR2 YFSETQ. For the CDR3, the DNA is TGCGCCAGCAGCTTGAGGGACAGGATAAGAGAGACCCAGTACTTC. Its translation: CASSLRDRIRETQYF.

The chain combines TRBV6-5 with TRBJ1-2; D uncertain. The CDR3 has 13 residues. Looked up from germline, CDR1 is MNHEY and CDR2 is SVGAGI. Between the trimmed V and J ends, which lost 8 bases and 3 bases, there was a span of 13 bases. DNA of the CDR3: TGTGCCAGCCAAAATCCGGTGGACTATGGCTACACCTTC. Protein product: CASQNPVDYGYTF.

V is TRBV4-1 and J is TRBJ2-1; D uncertain. Trimming removed 0 bases from V and 6 bases from J, with 15 bases in between. In germline, CDR1 is MGHRA, CDR2 YSYEKL. CDR3 length: 16 residues. CDR3 coding DNA: TGCGCCAGCAGCCAAGATAGTCTAGGTCTGGGCAATGAGCAGTTCTTC. Translation gives CASSQDSLGLGNEQFF.

This clone was observed a handful of times. This rearrangement joins TRBV10-3 to TRBJ1-1; D ambiguous. This CDR3 has 13 amino acids. V dropped 6 bases and J dropped 1 base, with 9 bases sitting between them. CDR1 is ENHRY, CDR2 SYGVKD, per germline. The CDR3 DNA sequence: TGTGCCATCAGGGGCATAGGGAACACTGAAGCTTTCTTT. Protein: CAIRGIGNTEAFF.